This T cell receptor beta chain was profiled in a study of blood T cell repertoires in COVID-19. Study-level information: Specimens from acute and convalescent COVID-19 originated in the United States, Italy and Spain. PBMCs, B-cell-depleted T cells, or T cells were the source of the cDNA or gDNA that made up the material.

Authors' data handling: By means of reference gene primer amplification, nucleated cell counts were estimated. The method was immunoSEQ multiplex PCR; TCRdb's version includes in-frame clones alone and lacks a portion of them. D and trimming were read from the DNA, whereas the V and J calls and clone size are those reported in that table. The data show about 100,000 clones, 88% seen once. The CDR3 contains 14 residues. Germline V lookup: CDR1 SNHLY, CDR2 FYNNEI. The trim removed 4 bases at V and 2 bases at J, leaving 4 bases unmatched. This sequence originates from an older woman with acute or convalescent COVID-19. The V and J genes are TRBV2 and TRBJ1-2; 7 bases align to TRBD1. The sample was peripheral blood. The CDR3 DNA sequence: TGTGCCAGCAGTGCACTGACAGGGAACTATGGCTACACCTTC. This gives the protein CASSALTGNYGYTF.